The sample holds a few counts of the clone carrying this T cell receptor (beta chain). Its antigen is still unknown. For the second PCR, which ran for about 6 to 12 cycles, a sample-barcoded 5' primer and a J-beta primer mix were used. TCRdb fed the 5' RACE reads into MiXCR, producing one record per CDR3 protein. In the table there are roughly 2 million distinct CDR3 sequences, just under 50% of which are singletons. The junction had 7 bases not matched to a gene; V was cut back by 5 bases and J by 3 bases. Germline values: CDR1 MNHEY, CDR2 SMNVEV (reference sequence). The CDR3 has 14 residues. This specimen belongs to a study of blood T cells in healthy people across ages. General study points: A strong correlation was found between TCR beta diversity and the percentage of naive T cells. Older age coincided with a roughly linear decline in TCR beta diversity per million T cells.

The J gene is TRBJ2-7, the V gene TRBV27; 7 nucleotides line up with TRBD1. The TCR comes from a woman aged 35 to 49 in good health. The sample comprised blood. This CDR3 is CASSPQTGYYEQYF. The DNA of the CDR3 is TGTGCCAGCAGTCCCCAGACAGGGTACTACGAGCAGTACTTC.